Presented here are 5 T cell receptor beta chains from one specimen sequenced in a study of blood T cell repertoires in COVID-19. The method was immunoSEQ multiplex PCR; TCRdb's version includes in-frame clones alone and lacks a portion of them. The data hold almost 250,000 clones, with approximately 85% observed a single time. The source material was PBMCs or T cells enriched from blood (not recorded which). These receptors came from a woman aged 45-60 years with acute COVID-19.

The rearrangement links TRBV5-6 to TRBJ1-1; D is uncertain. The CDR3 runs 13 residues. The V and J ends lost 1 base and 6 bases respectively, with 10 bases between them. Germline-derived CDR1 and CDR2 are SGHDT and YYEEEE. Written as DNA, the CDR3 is TGTGCCAGCAGCTTGAATGTTGTCTCTGAAGCTTTCTTT. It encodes CASSLNVVSEAFF.

The CDR3 nucleotides are TGTGCCAGCAGCGCGCGGGGGGGAGAGACCCAGTACTTC. Protein product: CASSARGGETQYF. V and J are TRBV9 and TRBJ2-5; TRBD2 matches 9 bases. V was pared by 3 bases and J by 4 bases, with 1 base of the junction left unmatched. There are 13 residues in the CDR3. Germline V CDR1 and CDR2: SGDLS, YYNGEE.

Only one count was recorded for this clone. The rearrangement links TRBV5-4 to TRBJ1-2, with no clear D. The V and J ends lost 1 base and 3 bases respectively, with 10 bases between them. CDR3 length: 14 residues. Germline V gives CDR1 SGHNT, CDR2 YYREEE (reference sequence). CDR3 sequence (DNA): TGTGCCAGCAGCTTGCAAGCTATCGACTATGGCTACACCTTC. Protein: CASSLQAIDYGYTF.

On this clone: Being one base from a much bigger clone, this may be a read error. CDR3 DNA: TGTGCCAGCCGCGGAGCGGCGGGGGGGCCTAGTTCCGGGGAGCTGTTTTTT. Encoded protein: CASRGAAGGPSSGELFF. The V and J genes are TRBV9 and TRBJ2-2; 9 bases align to TRBD2. Germline V gene sequence: CDR1 SGDLS, CDR2 YYNGEE. After removal of 7 bases from V and 6 bases from J, the junction contained 16 bases not matched to a gene. The CDR3 covers 17 residues.

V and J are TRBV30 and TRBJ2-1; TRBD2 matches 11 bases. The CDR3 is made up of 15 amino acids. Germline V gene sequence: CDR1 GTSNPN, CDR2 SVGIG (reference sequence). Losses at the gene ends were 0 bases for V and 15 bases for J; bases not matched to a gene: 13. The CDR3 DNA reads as TGTGCCTGGAGTGTAAGTGGTCTAGCGGGGGGATATCGGTTCTTC. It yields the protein CAWSVSGLAGGYRFF.